These 18 T cell receptor beta chains came from one sample sequenced in a study of T cells expressing NK-cell markers. Reanalyzing the 5' RACE reads, TCRdb keeps one entry per CDR3 protein, without DNA. Its listing shows under 600,000 distinct CDR3 sequences. Input material: blood T cells: a sorted CD56 or NKG2C T cell subset, CD4+ or CD8+ T cells, or bulk PBMC T cells (not recorded which). The receptors stem from a woman between 45 and 60 years old in good health.

The V call is TRBV12-3 or TRBV12-4, the J call TRBJ2-2. This CDR3 has 12 residues. This chain's CDR3 is CASSLSAGELFF.

This chain connects TRBV5-1 to TRBJ2-5. CDR3 length equals 14 residues. CDR1 is SGHRS, CDR2 YFSETQ, per germline. The CDR3: CASSLAALLETQYF.

V usage is TRBV7-2 and J usage is TRBJ2-7; the TRBD1 assignment by TCRdb is unverifiable without DNA. CDR1 and CDR2 (germline): SGHTA, FQGNSA. This CDR3 is built from 11 residues. This CDR3 reads CASSSGSKQYF. Together with reference TRBV7-2 and TRBJ2-7, the CDR3 gives the full variable domain: GAGVSQSPSNKVTEKGKDVELRCDPISGHTALYWYRQSLGQGLEFLIYFQGNSAPDKSGLPSDRFSAERTGGSVSTLTIQRTQQEDSAVYLCASSSGSKQYFGPGTRLTVT.

This chain connects TRBV30 to TRBJ1-2; there is no DNA to check the TCRdb D call of TRBD1. The V gene's germline CDR1 is GTSNPN and CDR2 SVGIG (reference sequence). The CDR3 has 13 residues. CDR3: CAWSVRGLSGYTF.

This chain connects TRBV10-1 to TRBJ2-3; as DNA is missing, the TRBD1 call by TCRdb cannot be tested. This CDR3 spans 16 amino acids. Germline V lookup: CDR1 WNHNN, CDR2 SYGVQD (reference sequence). This chain's CDR3 is CASSALQGQATDTQYF.

V gene TRBV5-1 combines with J gene TRBJ2-1; TCRdb selects TRBD2, and the lack of DNA leaves this call unchecked. The CDR3 is 14 residues long. Germline V gene lookup returns CDR1 SGHRS and CDR2 YFSETQ. This chain's CDR3 is CASSVTRGGGEQFF.

The chain combines TRBV7-2 with TRBJ2-7; TCRdb's D call, TRBD2, is unchecked because there is no DNA. Germline CDR1 is SGHTA and CDR2 is FQGNSA. This CDR3 contains 15 residues. This chain's CDR3 is CASSLVALAGREQYF.

The V gene is TRBV11-2, the J gene TRBJ2-7; checking the TCRdb D call of TRBD1 is not possible without DNA. The germline CDR1 and CDR2 sequences are SGHAT and FQNNGV. The CDR3 extends over 13 amino acids. CDR3: CASSTPRGYEQYF.

V is TRBV11-2 and J is TRBJ2-1; TCRdb gives TRBD2 as the D gene, but with no DNA this cannot be confirmed. The CDR3 loop spans 18 amino acids. Germline assignment: CDR1 SGHAT and CDR2 FQNNGV. This CDR3 is CASSLDRSGRALFDEQFF. Variable domain in full (rest from reference TRBV11-2 and TRBJ2-1): EAGVAQSPRYKIIEKRQSVAFWCNPISGHATLYWYQQILGQGPKLLIQFQNNGVVDDSQLPKDRFSAERLKGVDSTLKIQPAKLEDSAVYLCASSLDRSGRALFDEQFFGPGTRLTVL.

The chain carries TRBV5-1 and TRBJ2-5. Germline CDR1 and CDR2: SGHRS and YFSETQ. The CDR3 totals 14 residues. CDR3 loop: CASSLTDTSETQYF.

The chain is built from TRBV19 and TRBJ2-1; TCRdb's D call, TRBD2, is unchecked because there is no DNA. The CDR3 totals 13 residues. Germline CDR1 reads LNHDA; CDR2 reads SQIVND (reference sequence). CDR3 in amino acids: CASSILRTSEQFF.

The V and J genes are TRBV28 and TRBJ2-3; TCRdb selects TRBD1, and the lack of DNA leaves this call unchecked. This CDR3 contains 13 residues. Germline lookup yields CDR1 MDHEN and CDR2 SYDVKM. CDR3 sequence: CASSQDSFGAWYF.

The J gene is TRBJ1-6, the V gene TRBV11-1; the D call from TCRdb, TRBD1, cannot be confirmed without DNA. Germline V gives CDR1 SGHAT, CDR2 FQDESV (reference sequence). CDR3 size: 18 residues. CDR3 sequence reads: CASSLARWDRAYDSPLHF.

The V and J genes are TRBV9 and TRBJ2-4. CDR1 is SGDLS and CDR2 is YYNGEE in the germline V gene. The CDR3 sequence is 15 residues long. This chain's CDR3 is CASSAQATGENIQYF.

This chain links TRBV5-1 with TRBJ2-3; checking the TCRdb D call of TRBD2 is not possible without DNA. This CDR3 is 16 amino acids long. CDR1 is SGHRS and CDR2 is YFSETQ in the germline V gene. The CDR3 is CASSSISGGSTDTQYF. Complete variable domain (other parts from reference TRBV5-1 and TRBJ2-3): KAGVTQTPRYLIKTRGQQVTLSCSPISGHRSVSWYQQTPGQGLQFLFEYFSETQRNKGNFPGRFSGRQFSNSRSEMNVSTLELGDSALYLCASSSISGGSTDTQYFGPGTRLTVL.

This chain uses TRBV3-1 with TRBJ2-3; as DNA is missing, the TRBD1 call by TCRdb cannot be tested. The CDR3 runs to 16 residues. CDR1 and CDR2 (germline): LGHDT, YNNKEL (reference sequence). This CDR3 reads CASSLRTGWRTDTQYF.

The chain is built from TRBV12-3 or TRBV12-4 and TRBJ2-5; TCRdb designates TRBD2, a call that cannot be tested without DNA. The CDR3 spans 17 residues. CDR3 residues: CASSPPRVAGVMETQYF.

The V and J genes are TRBV12-3 or TRBV12-4 and TRBJ2-7; TCRdb gives TRBD2 as the D gene, but with no DNA this cannot be confirmed. This CDR3 contains 17 residues. The CDR3 loop reads CASSPHRTSGRDYEQYF.